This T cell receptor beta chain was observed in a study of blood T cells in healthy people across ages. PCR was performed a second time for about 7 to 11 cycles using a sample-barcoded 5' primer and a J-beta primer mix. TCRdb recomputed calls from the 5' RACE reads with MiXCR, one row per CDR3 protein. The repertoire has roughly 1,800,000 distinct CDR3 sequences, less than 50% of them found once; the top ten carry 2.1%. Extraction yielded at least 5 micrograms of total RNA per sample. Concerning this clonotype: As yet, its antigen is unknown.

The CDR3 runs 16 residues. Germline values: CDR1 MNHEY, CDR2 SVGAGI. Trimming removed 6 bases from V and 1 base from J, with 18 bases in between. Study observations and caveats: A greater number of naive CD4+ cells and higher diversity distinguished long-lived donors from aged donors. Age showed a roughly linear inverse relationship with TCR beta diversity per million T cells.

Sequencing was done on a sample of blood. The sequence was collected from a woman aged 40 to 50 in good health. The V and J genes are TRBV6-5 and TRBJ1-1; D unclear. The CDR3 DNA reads TGTGCCAGCAGACCCTGGGTCGGCCGGGGGAACACTGAAGCTTTCTTT. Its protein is CASRPWVGRGNTEAFF.